The T cell receptor (beta chain) under discussion was sequenced for a study of OX40 agonist ivuxolimab in advanced cancers. Sequencing used immunoSEQ multiplex PCR; TCRdb keeps in-frame clones, though not all of them. The top ten hold approximately 8% of the sample, which has about 66,000 clones, 86% seen once. With 3 bases removed from V and 6 bases from J, the gap between germline ends came to 13 bases. Germline loops: CDR1 SGHNT, CDR2 YYREEE (reference sequence). The CDR3 extends over 15 amino acids. The chain joins TRBV5-4 to TRBJ2-6; possibly TRBD1 for D (5 bases). This TCR was sampled from an adult with an advanced solid tumor such as melanoma, head and neck, liver or kidney cancer. The input for sequencing was CD4+ or CD8+ T cells sorted from blood, taken in a trial of the OX40 agonist ivuxolimab. CDR3 loop: CASSSKTESANVLTF. DNA for the CDR3: TGTGCCAGCAGCTCCAAGACAGAGTCGGCCAACGTCCTGACTTTC.